This T cell receptor (beta chain) originates from a study of T cells in tuberculosis. Study as a whole: The T cells targeted glucose monomycolate, a mycobacterial lipid, via CD1B. This South African cohort compared adolescents with or without latent tuberculosis against adults with active tuberculosis. Regarding the study as a whole: Shorter CDR3-alpha in active tuberculosis partly drove smaller distances. GEM motif frequencies gave around 67% accuracy; the GMM repertoire gave roughly 90%.

Libraries were prepared by immunoSEQ multiplex PCR; TCRdb keeps only in-frame clonotypes and omits some of them. The sample yields tens of thousands of clones, roughly nine tenths seen once. Germline trimming cut 2 bases from V and 11 bases from J; bases unmatched to any gene: 6. Per the germline V gene, CDR1 is LGHNA and CDR2 is YNFKEQ. The CDR3 is 13 residues long. Time point noted: new active TB diagnosis, blood taken before or within 7 days of starting treatment. Note on this clone: Its specificity is not known.

This TCR was sampled from an adult with tuberculosis. Some clones in this sample may be carry-over from other donors' samples. The specimen was PBMCs, collected at tuberculosis diagnosis. This chain connects TRBV4-2 to TRBJ2-3, with 8 nucleotides matching TRBD2. CDR3 protein: CASSQTIAGRQYF. CDR3 bases: TGTGCCAGCAGCCAAACAATAGCGGGACGGCAGTATTTT.